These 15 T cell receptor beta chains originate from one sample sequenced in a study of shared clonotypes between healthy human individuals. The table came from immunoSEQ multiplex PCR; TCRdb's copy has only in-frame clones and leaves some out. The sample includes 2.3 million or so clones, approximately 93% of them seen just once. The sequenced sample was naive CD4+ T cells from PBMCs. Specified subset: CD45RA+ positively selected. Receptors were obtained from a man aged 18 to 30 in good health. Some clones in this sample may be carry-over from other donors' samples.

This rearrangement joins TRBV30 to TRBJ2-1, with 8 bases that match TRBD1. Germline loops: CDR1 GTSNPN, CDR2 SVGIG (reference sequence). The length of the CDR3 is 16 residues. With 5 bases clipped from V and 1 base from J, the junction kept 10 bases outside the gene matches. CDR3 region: CAWDGQGGDSYNEQFF. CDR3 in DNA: TGTGCCTGGGACGGACAGGGCGGAGATTCCTACAATGAGCAGTTCTTC.

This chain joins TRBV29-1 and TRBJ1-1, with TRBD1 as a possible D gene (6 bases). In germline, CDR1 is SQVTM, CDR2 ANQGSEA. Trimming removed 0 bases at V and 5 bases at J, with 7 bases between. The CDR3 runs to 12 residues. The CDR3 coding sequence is TGCAGCGTTGAAGATCAGGGGACTGAAGCTTTCTTT. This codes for CSVEDQGTEAFF.

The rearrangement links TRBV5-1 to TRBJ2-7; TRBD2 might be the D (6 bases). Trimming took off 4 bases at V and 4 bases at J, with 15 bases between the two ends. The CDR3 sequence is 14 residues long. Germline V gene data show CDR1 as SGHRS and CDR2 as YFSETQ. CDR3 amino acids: CASSRASDTYEQYF. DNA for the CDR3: TGCGCCAGCAGCAGGGCTAGCGATACGTACGAGCAGTACTTC. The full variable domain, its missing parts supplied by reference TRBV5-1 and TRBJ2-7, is KAGVTQTPRYLIKTRGQQVTLSCSPISGHRSVSWYQQTPGQGLQFLFEYFSETQRNKGNFPGRFSGRQFSNSRSEMNVSTLELGDSALYLCASSRASDTYEQYFGPGTRLTVT.

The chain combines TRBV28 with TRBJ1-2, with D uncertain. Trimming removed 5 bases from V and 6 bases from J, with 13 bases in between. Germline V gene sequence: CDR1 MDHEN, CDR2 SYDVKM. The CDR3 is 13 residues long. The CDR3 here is CASSPRSSHGYTF. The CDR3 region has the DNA TGTGCCAGCAGTCCCAGGTCGAGCCATGGCTACACCTTC.

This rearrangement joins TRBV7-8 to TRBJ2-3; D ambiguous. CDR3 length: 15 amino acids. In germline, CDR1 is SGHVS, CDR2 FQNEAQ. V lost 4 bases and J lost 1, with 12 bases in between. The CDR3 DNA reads TGTGCCAGCAGCTACGGACGGCTGGGCACAGATACGCAGTATTTT. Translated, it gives CASSYGRLGTDTQYF.

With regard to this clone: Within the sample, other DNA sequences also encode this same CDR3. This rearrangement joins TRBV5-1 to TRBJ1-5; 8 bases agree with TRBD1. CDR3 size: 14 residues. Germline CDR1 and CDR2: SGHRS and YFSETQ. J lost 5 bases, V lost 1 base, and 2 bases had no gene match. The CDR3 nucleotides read TGCGCCAGCAGCTTGACAGGGGGAGATCAGCCCCAGCATTTT. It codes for CASSLTGGDQPQHF.

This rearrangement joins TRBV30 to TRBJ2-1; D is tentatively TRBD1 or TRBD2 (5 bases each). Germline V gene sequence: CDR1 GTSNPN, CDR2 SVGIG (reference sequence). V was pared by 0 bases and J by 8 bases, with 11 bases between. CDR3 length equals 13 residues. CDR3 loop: CAWSVGTTDEQFF. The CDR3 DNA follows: TGTGCCTGGAGTGTTGGGACCACAGATGAGCAGTTCTTC.

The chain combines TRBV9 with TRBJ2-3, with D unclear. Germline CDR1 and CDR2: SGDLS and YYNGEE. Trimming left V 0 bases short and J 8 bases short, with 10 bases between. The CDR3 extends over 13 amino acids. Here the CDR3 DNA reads TGTGCCAGCAGCGTAGTGATGCCGGGTACGCAGTATTTT. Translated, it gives CASSVVMPGTQYF.

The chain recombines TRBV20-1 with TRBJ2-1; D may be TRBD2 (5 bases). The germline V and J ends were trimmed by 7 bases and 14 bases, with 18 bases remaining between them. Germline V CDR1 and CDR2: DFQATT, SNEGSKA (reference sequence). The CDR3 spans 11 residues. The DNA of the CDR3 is TGCAGTGTGTTGCGTGGAGCCGGGGAGTTCTTC. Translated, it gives CSVLRGAGEFF.

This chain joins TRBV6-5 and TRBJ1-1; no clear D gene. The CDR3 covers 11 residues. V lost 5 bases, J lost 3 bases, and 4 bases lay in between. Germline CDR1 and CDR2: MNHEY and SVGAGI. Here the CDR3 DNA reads TGTGCCAGCAGTGGATACACTGAAGCTTTCTTT. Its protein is CASSGYTEAFF.

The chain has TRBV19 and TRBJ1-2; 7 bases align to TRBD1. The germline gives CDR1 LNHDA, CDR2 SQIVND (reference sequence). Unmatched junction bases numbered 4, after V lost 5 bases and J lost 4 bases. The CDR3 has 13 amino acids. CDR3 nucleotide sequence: TGTGCCAGTAGTGGGGGACAGTTCTATGGCTACACCTTC. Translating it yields CASSGGQFYGYTF.

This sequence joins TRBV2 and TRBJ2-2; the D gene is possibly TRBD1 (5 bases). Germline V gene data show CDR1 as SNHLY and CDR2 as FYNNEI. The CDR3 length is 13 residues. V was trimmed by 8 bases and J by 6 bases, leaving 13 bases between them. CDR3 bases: TGTGCCAGCGGGGCTCGGAAGGCCGGGGAGCTGTTTTTT. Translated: CASGARKAGELFF.

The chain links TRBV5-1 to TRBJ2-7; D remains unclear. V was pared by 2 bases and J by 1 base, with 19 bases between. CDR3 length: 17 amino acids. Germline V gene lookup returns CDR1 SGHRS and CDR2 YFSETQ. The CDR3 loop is CASSFGNPSSSSYEQYF. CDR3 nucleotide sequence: TGCGCCAGCAGCTTTGGAAACCCCTCATCTTCTTCCTACGAGCAGTACTTC.

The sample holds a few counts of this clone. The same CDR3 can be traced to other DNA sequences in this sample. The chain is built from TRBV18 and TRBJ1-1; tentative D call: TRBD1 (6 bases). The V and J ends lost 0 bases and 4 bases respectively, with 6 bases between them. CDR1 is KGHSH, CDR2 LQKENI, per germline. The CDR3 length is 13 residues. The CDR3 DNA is TGTGCCAGCTCACCACCGGGGGCCACTGAAGCTTTCTTT. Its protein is CASSPPGATEAFF.

This CDR3 is CAISDGRLSTDTQYF. The CDR3, as DNA: TGTGCCATCAGTGATGGGCGGCTGAGCACAGATACGCAGTATTTT. This chain connects TRBV10-3 to TRBJ2-3; D not resolved. The CDR3 contains 15 residues. Germline CDR1 reads ENHRY; CDR2 reads SYGVKD. The V end was cut by 3 bases, the J end by 0 bases, with 10 bases between.